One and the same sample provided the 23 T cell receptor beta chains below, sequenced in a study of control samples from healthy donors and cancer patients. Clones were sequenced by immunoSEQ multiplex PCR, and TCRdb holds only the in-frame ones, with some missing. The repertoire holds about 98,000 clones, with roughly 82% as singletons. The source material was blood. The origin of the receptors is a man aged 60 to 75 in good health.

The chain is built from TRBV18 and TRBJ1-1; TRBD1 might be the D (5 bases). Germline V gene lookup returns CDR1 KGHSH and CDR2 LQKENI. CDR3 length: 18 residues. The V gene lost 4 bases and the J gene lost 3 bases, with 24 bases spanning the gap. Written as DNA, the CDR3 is TGTGCCAGCTCACGGCTTAGGGATCAGAGGGGATCGCACACTGAAGCTTTCTTT. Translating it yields CASSRLRDQRGSHTEAFF.

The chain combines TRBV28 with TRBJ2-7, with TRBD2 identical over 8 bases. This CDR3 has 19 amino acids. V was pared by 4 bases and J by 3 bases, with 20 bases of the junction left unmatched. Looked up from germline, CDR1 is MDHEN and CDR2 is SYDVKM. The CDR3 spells CASSSRNGGAGGVNYEQYF. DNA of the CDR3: TGTGCCAGCAGTTCACGCAACGGGGGGGCTGGGGGAGTAAACTACGAGCAGTACTTC.

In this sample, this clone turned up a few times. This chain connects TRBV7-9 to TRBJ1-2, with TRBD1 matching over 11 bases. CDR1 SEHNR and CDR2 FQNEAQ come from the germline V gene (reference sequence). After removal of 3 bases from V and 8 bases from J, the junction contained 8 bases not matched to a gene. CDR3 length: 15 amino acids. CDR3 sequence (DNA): TGTGCCAGCAGCTTTGGAGGCCGGACAGGGGGCGGCTACACCTTC. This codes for CASSFGGRTGGGYTF.

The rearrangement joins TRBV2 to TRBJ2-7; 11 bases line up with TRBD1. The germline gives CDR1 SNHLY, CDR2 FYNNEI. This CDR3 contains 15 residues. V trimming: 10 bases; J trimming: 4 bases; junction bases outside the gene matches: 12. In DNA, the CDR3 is TGTGCCATTCAAGAGAGGGACAGGGGGACATACGAGCAGTACTTC. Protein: CAIQERDRGTYEQYF.

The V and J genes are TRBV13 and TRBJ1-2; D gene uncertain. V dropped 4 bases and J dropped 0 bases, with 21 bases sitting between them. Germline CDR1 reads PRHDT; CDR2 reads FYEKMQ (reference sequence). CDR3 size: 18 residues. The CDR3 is CASSSRTPNLLTNYGYTF. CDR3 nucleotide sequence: TGTGCCAGCAGCTCCAGAACACCCAACCTTTTGACTAACTATGGCTACACCTTC.

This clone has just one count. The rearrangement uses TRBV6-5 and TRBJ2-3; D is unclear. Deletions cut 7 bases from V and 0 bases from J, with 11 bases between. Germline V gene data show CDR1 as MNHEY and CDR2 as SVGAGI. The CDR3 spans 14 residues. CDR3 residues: CASKLPSSTDTQYF. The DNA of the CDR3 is TGTGCCAGCAAGTTACCGAGTAGCACAGATACGCAGTATTTT.

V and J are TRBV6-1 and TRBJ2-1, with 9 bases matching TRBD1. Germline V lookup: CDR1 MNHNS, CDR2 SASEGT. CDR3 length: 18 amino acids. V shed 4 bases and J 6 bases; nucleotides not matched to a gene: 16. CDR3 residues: CASSGPIEGQGNSNEQFF. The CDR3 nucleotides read TGTGCCAGCAGTGGCCCCATAGAGGGACAGGGTAATTCCAATGAGCAGTTCTTC.

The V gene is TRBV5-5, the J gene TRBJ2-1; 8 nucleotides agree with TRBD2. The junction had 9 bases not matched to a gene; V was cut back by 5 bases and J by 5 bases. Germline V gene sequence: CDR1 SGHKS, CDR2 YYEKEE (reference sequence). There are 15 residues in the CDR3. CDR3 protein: CASSRLATTNNEQFF. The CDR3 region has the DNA TGTGCCAGCAGTCGACTAGCGACGACAAACAATGAGCAGTTCTTC.

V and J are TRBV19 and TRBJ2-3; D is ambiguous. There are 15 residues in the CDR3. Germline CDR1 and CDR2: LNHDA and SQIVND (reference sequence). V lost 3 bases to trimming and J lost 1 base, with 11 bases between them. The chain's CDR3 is CASSIGWARTDTQYF. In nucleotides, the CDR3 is TGTGCCAGTAGTATTGGGTGGGCACGCACAGATACGCAGTATTTT.

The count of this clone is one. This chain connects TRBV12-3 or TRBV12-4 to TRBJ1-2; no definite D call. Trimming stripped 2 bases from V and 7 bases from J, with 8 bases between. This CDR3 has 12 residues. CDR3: CASSLSEGGYTF. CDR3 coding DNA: TGTGCCAGCAGTTTATCTGAGGGTGGCTACACCTTC.

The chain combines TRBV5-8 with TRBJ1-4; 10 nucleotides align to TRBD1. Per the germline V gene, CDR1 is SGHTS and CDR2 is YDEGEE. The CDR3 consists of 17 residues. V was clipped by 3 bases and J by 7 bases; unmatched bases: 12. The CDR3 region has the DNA TGTGCCAGCAGCTCCGGGACAGGGGTAACCCGGAGTGAAAAACTGTTTTTT. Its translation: CASSSGTGVTRSEKLFF.

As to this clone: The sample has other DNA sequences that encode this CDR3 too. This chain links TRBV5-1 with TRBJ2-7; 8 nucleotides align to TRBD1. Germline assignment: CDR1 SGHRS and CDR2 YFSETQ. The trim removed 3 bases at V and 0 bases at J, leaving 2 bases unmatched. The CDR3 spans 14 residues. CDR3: CASSSGTGSYEQYF. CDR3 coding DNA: TGCGCCAGCAGCTCCGGGACAGGCTCCTACGAGCAGTACTTC.

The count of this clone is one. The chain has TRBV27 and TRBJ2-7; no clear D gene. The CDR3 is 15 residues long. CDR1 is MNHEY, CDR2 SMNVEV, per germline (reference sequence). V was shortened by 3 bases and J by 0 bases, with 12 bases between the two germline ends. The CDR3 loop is CASSFGPTSSYEQYF. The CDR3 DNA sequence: TGTGCCAGCAGTTTCGGTCCGACGAGCTCCTACGAGCAGTACTTC.

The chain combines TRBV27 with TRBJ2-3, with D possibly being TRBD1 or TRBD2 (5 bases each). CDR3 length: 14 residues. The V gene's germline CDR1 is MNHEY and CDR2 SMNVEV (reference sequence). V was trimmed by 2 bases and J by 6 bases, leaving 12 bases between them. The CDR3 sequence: CASSLGGFRDTQYF. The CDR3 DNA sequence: TGTGCCAGCAGTTTAGGGGGATTTAGGGATACGCAGTATTTT.

In nucleotides, the CDR3 is TGTGCCAGCAGCGTCCGACAGAGACTGAACACTGAAGCTTTCTTT. Protein sequence: CASSVRQRLNTEAFF. The rearrangement uses TRBV5-6 and TRBJ1-1, with D maybe TRBD1 (5 bases). The CDR3 runs to 15 residues. Germline V lookup: CDR1 SGHDT, CDR2 YYEEEE. Trimming cost V 4 bases and J 0 bases, with 13 bases left between them. Supplemented by reference TRBV5-6 and TRBJ1-1, the full variable domain reads DAGVTQSPTHLIKTRGQQVTLRCSPKSGHDTVSWYQQALGQGPQFIFQYYEEEERQRGNFPDRFSGHQFPNYSSELNVNALLLGDSALYLCASSVRQRLNTEAFFGQGTRLTVV.

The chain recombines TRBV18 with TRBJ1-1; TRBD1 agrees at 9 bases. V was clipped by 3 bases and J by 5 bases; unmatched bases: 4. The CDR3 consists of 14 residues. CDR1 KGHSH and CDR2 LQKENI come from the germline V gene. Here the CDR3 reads CASSPGTGWTEAFF. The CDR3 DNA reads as TGTGCCAGCTCACCCGGGACAGGGTGGACTGAAGCTTTCTTT. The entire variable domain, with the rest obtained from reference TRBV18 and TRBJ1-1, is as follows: NAGVMQNPRHLVRRRGQEARLRCSPMKGHSHVYWYRQLPEEGLKFMVYLQKENIIDESGMPKERFSAEFPKEGPSILRIQQVVRGDSAAYFCASSPGTGWTEAFFGQGTRLTVV.

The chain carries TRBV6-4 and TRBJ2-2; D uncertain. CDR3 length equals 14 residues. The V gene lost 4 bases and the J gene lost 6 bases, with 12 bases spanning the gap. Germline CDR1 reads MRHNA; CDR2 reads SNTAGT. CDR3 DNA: TGTGCCAGCAGTGTATCAGATGAAGCCGGGGAGCTGTTTTTT. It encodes CASSVSDEAGELFF.

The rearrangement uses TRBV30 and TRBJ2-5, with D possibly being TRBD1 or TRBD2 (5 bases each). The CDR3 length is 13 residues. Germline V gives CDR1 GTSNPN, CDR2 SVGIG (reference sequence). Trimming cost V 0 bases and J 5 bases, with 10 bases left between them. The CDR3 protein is CAWSVEGLETQYF. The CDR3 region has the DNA TGTGCCTGGAGTGTCGAGGGGCTGGAGACCCAGTACTTC.

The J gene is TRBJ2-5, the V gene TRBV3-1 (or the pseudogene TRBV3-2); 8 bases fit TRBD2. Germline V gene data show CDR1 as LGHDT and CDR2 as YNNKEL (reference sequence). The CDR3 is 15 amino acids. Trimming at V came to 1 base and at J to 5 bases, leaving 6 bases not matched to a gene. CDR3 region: CASSQGYGRAETQYF. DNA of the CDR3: TGTGCCAGCAGCCAAGGTTACGGGAGGGCTGAGACCCAGTACTTC.

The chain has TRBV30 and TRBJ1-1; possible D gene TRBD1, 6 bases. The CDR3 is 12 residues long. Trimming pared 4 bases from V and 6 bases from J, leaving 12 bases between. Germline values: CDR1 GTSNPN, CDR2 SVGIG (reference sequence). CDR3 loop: CAWIGGSPEAFF. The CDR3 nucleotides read TGTGCCTGGATAGGGGGGAGCCCTGAAGCTTTCTTT.

Written as DNA, the CDR3 is TGTGCCAGCAGCAGGACAGTGGGGGGCTACGAGCAGTACTTC. This gives the protein CASSRTVGGYEQYF. The V call is TRBV11-2, the J call TRBJ2-7, with D perhaps being TRBD1 or TRBD2 (6 bases each). The germline CDR1 and CDR2 sequences are SGHAT and FQNNGV. The CDR3 totals 14 residues. With 5 bases removed from V and 3 bases from J, the gap between germline ends came to 14 bases.

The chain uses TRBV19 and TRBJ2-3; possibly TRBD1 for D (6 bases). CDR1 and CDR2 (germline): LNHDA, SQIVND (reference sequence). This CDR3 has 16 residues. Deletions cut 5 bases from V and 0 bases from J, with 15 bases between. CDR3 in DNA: TGTGCCAGTAGTCTACAGGGAGCCTCTAGCACAGATACGCAGTATTTT. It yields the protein CASSLQGASSTDTQYF.

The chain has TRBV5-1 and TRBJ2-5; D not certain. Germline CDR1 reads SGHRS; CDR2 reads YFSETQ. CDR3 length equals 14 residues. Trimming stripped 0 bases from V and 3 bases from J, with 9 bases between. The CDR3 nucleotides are TGCGCCAGCAGCTTGGAGACCCGGGAAGAGACCCAGTACTTC. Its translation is CASSLETREETQYF. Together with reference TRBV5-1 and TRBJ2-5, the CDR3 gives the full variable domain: KAGVTQTPRYLIKTRGQQVTLSCSPISGHRSVSWYQQTPGQGLQFLFEYFSETQRNKGNFPGRFSGRQFSNSRSEMNVSTLELGDSALYLCASSLETREETQYFGPGTRLLVL.